These T cell receptor beta chains were read from a single sample in a study of beta chain features in type 1 diabetes. Profiled with immunoSEQ multiplex PCR; TCRdb holds only in-frame clones, not every one. The table lists approximately 140,000 clones, less than 10% of them singletons. Material: central memory CD4+ T cells from blood. The receptors stem from a woman aged 40 to 55 in good health. Each CDR3 is given with its conserved first and last residue. A D gene is named only where the DNA matches it firmly. Expanded clones get a size class; other rows say once, few or many, or leave the size out.

D | size | J | V | DNA | CDR3
. | . | TRBJ2-7 | TRBV6-1 | TGTGCCAGCAGTTCCCTCCTCGGGACCTACGAGCAGTACTTC | CASSSLLGTYEQYF
. | . | TRBJ1-2 | TRBV6-5 | TGTGCCAGCAGTTACGGAGGGGAATTGGGCTACACCTTC | CASSYGGELGYTF
TRBD1 | . | TRBJ2-5 | TRBV18 | TGTGCCAGCTCACCACCCTATGGGACAGTTAAAGAGACCCAGTACTTC | CASSPPYGTVKETQYF
TRBD2 | few | TRBJ2-3 | TRBV27 | TGTGCCAGCAGCAACCGACTAGCGGGGACCACAGATACGCAGTATTTT | CASSNRLAGTTDTQYF
. | . | TRBJ1-6 | TRBV10-2 | TGCGCCAGCAGTCCGGGTAATTCACCCCTCCACTTT | CASSPGNSPLHF
TRBD2 | . | TRBJ2-5 | TRBV7-9 | TGTGCCAGCAGCCTGAGGACTAGCCTCATCGGGGAGACCCAGTACTTC | CASSLRTSLIGETQYF
TRBD2 | few | TRBJ2-3 | TRBV28 | TGTGCCAGCAGTAGCGGGGGCCCCACAGATACGCAGTATTTT | CASSSGGPTDTQYF
TRBD2 | . | TRBJ2-1 | TRBV5-4 | TGTGCCAGCAGCTTGACTAGCGGGGGCAACAATGAGCAGTTCTTC | CASSLTSGGNNEQFF
. | . | TRBJ2-7 | TRBV7-8 | TGTGCCAGCAGCCGGACAGTTTACGAGCAGTACTTC | CASSRTVYEQYF
. | few | TRBJ1-1 | TRBV4-3 | TGCGCCAGCAGCCATGGGGGCGCGGTACGTACTGAAGCTTTCTTT | CASSHGGAVRTEAFF
TRBD2 | . | TRBJ2-1 | TRBV18 | TGTGCCAGCTCACCTCCTAGCGGGGGGGCCTACAATGAGCAGTTCTTC | CASSPPSGGAYNEQFF
. | few | TRBJ2-1 | TRBV7-9 | TGTGCCAGCAGCTCCGGGACATTCCACAATGAGCAGTTCTTC | CASSSGTFHNEQFF
. | many | TRBJ1-1 | TRBV7-9 | TGTGCCAGCAGTCGCGGGACTGAAGCTTTCTTT | CASSRGTEAFF
. | . | TRBJ1-1 | TRBV5-8 | TGTGCCAGCAGCCCGGCCGCGGGGCTGAGGAACACTGAAGCTTTCTTT | CASSPAAGLRNTEAFF
TRBD1 | few | TRBJ1-2 | TRBV5-6 | TGTGCCAGCACCCCTCCGGGACAGGGAGGTGGCTACACCTTC | CASTPPGQGGGYTF
. | few | TRBJ2-7 | TRBV18 | TGTGCCAGCTCACCGGGTTCTAACTACGAGCAGTACTTC | CASSPGSNYEQYF
. | . | TRBJ1-5 | TRBV11-2 | TGTGCCAGCAGCTTTAGTAGCAATCAGCCCCAGCATTTT | CASSFSSNQPQHF
TRBD1 | . | TRBJ1-4 | TRBV18 | TGTGCCAGCTCCCAACAGGGGGCTGGAACTAATGAAAAACTGTTTTTT | CASSQQGAGTNEKLFF
TRBD1 | . | TRBJ1-5 | TRBV2 | TGTGCCAGCAGCACCACAGGGGTGGTGAATCAGCCCCAGCATTTT | CASSTTGVVNQPQHF